The 11 T cell receptor beta chains given below trace back to one sample, sequenced in a study of blood T cell repertoires in COVID-19. The repertoire was sequenced with immunoSEQ multiplex PCR; TCRdb's copy has only in-frame clones and lacks some. In the table there are 180,000 or so clones, approximately 82% of which are singletons. The source material was PBMCs or T cells enriched from blood (not recorded which). The receptor set was obtained from a woman aged 45-65 years in a cohort exposed to, infected with or recovered from COVID-19 (not recorded which).

This chain connects TRBV5-1 to TRBJ1-3, with D possibly being TRBD1 (5 bases). V was shortened by 0 bases and J by 1 base, with 5 bases between the two germline ends. This CDR3 spans 14 amino acids. Germline V lookup: CDR1 SGHRS, CDR2 YFSETQ. The CDR3 spells CASSLEGSGNTIYF. The CDR3 DNA reads TGCGCCAGCAGCTTGGAGGGGTCTGGAAACACCATATATTTT.

The chain uses TRBV4-3 and TRBJ2-7; 9 bases map to TRBD1. The germline CDR1 and CDR2 sequences are LGHNA and YSLEER. Trimming removed 4 bases from V and 6 bases from J; junction bases left unmatched: 7. The CDR3 is 14 residues long. The CDR3 sequence is CASSPRGTGSEQYF. CDR3 in DNA: TGCGCCAGCAGCCCGAGAGGGACAGGGAGCGAGCAGTACTTC.

The chain carries TRBV4-3 and TRBJ2-7, with D possibly TRBD2 on 5 matching bases. The V gene's germline CDR1 is LGHNA and CDR2 YSLEER. Trimming removed 0 bases at V and 3 bases at J, with 12 bases between. The CDR3 runs to 15 residues. The CDR3 coding sequence is TGCGCCAGCAGCCAAGAATTGGTAGGGAGCTACGAGCAGTACTTC. Residues: CASSQELVGSYEQYF.

V is TRBV6-5 and J is TRBJ1-1; D remains ambiguous. Trimming removed 0 bases from V and 4 bases from J, with 15 bases in between. Germline V gives CDR1 MNHEY, CDR2 SVGAGI. The CDR3 is made up of 16 amino acids. CDR3 sequence: CASSYSPSAATTEAFF. CDR3 DNA: TGTGCCAGCAGTTACTCTCCCTCAGCGGCGACCACTGAAGCTTTCTTT.

The chain is built from TRBV27 and TRBJ1-1; TRBD1 aligns across 8 bases. The CDR3 is 16 residues long. The trim removed 4 bases at V and 6 bases at J, leaving 13 bases unmatched. Germline V gene sequence: CDR1 MNHEY, CDR2 SMNVEV (reference sequence). CDR3 nucleotides: TGTGCCAGCAGTTCGAGTCCCGGGACAGGAAAATCTGAAGCTTTCTTT. Protein product: CASSSSPGTGKSEAFF.

The gene calls are TRBV4-1 and TRBJ1-2; tentative D call: TRBD1 (5 bases). Germline CDR1 is MGHRA and CDR2 is YSYEKL. Deletions cut 4 bases from V and 3 bases from J, with 15 bases between. The length of the CDR3 is 15 residues. CDR3: CASSPLGRADYGYTF. The CDR3, as DNA: TGCGCCAGCAGCCCCTTGGGCAGGGCGGACTATGGCTACACCTTC.

CDR3 DNA: TGTGCCTGGAGTGTAGGACAGGGAAACACCATATATTTT. It is translated as CAWSVGQGNTIYF. The genes are TRBV30 and TRBJ1-3, with D tentatively TRBD1 (6 bases). CDR1 GTSNPN and CDR2 SVGIG come from the germline V gene (reference sequence). This CDR3 region has 13 residues. V lost 0 bases and J lost 4, with 7 bases in between.

This chain joins TRBV28 and TRBJ1-1, with TRBD1 matching 7 bases. The CDR3 sequence is 17 residues long. V trimming: 2 bases; J trimming: 2 bases; junction bases outside the gene matches: 11. The germline V gene has CDR1 MDHEN and CDR2 SYDVKM. The CDR3 here is CASSLDLPGTDNTEAFF. CDR3 bases: TGTGCCAGCAGTTTAGACCTCCCCGGGACAGACAACACTGAAGCTTTCTTT.

The genes are TRBV27 and TRBJ2-5, with 9 bases identical to TRBD1. From germline, CDR1 is MNHEY and CDR2 SMNVEV (reference sequence). Trimming cost V 3 bases and J 1 base; bases outside gene matches: 3. The CDR3 covers 15 residues. CDR3 residues: CASSFGQGSQETQYF. The DNA for the CDR3 is TGTGCCAGCAGTTTCGGACAGGGGTCCCAAGAGACCCAGTACTTC.

The chain combines TRBV7-9 with TRBJ1-1; TRBD1 matches at 7 bases. CDR1 SEHNR and CDR2 FQNEAQ come from the germline V gene (reference sequence). The V gene end was trimmed by 5 bases and the J gene end by 0 bases; junction bases not matched to a gene: 15. The CDR3 is made up of 18 amino acids. The DNA for the CDR3 is TGTGCCAGCAGCACCCGACAGGGTGGAGTCTATATGAACACTGAAGCTTTCTTT. It is translated as CASSTRQGGVYMNTEAFF.

This clone was observed a handful of times. The chain recombines TRBV2 with TRBJ2-2, with D maybe TRBD1 (6 bases). The V end was cut by 3 bases, the J end by 5 bases, with 19 bases between. This CDR3 is 17 amino acids long. CDR1 is SNHLY, CDR2 FYNNEI, per germline. The CDR3 here is CASSDSLDRQWTGELFF. CDR3 DNA: TGTGCCAGCAGTGATTCTCTTGACAGGCAGTGGACCGGGGAGCTGTTTTTT.